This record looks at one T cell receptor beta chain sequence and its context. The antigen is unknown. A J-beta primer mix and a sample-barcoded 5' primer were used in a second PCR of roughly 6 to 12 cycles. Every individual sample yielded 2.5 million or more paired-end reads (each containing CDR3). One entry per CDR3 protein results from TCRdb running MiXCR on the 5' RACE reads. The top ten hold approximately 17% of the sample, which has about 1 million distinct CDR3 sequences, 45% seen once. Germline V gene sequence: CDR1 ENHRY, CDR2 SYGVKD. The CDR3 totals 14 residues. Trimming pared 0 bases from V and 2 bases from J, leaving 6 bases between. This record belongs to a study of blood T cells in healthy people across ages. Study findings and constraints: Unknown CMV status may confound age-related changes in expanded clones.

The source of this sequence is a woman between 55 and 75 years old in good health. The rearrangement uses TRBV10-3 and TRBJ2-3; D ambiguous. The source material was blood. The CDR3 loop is CAISESLTTDTQYF. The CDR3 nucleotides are TGTGCCATCAGTGAGTCGCTGACCACAGATACGCAGTATTTT.